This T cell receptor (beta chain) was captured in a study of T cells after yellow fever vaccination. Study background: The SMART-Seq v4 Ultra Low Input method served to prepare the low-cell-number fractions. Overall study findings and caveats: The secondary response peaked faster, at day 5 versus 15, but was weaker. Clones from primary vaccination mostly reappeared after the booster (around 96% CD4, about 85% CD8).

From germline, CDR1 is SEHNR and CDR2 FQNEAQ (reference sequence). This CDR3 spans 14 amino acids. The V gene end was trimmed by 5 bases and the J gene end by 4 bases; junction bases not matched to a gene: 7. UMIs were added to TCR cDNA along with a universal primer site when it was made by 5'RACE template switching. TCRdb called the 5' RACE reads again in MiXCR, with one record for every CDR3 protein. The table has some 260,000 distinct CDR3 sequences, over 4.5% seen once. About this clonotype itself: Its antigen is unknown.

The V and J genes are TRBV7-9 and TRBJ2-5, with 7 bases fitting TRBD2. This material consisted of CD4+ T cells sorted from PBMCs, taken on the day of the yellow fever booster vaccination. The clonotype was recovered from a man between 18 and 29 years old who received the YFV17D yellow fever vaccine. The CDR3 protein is CASSVTGGSETQYF. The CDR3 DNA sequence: TGTGCCAGCAGCGTTACGGGGGGATCAGAGACCCAGTACTTC.